This TCR beta chain was profiled in a study of T cells in Graves' hyperthyroidism and ophthalmopathy. Overall study context: Before treatment of any kind, peripheral blood was taken at initial diagnosis.

This CDR3 has 19 amino acids. Germline lookup yields CDR1 SGHAT and CDR2 FQNNGV. J lost 1 base, V lost 3 bases, and 15 bases had no gene match. It was considered stable Graves' hyperthyroidism when ophthalmopathy did not progress within 18 months. RNA transcripts gave rise to amplified TCR beta CDR3 regions. HTBI primers were the set used in a first-round RT-PCR of the TCR CDR3. TCRdb used MiXCR to reprocess the multiplex PCR reads, holding one entry per CDR3 protein. The sample lists a few hundred thousand distinct CDR3 sequences; around 21% were seen once. Sequencing was carried out using blood. The clonotype comes from a man between 18 and 35 years old with Graves' hyperthyroidism. V usage is TRBV11-2 and J usage is TRBJ1-1; 9 bases align to TRBD1. The CDR3 reads CASSLLSGTGFYGNTEAFF. CDR3 nucleotides: TGTGCCAGCAGCTTGCTCTCCGGGACAGGGTTTTACGGGAACACTGAAGCTTTCTTT.